One and the same sample provided the 30 T cell receptor beta chains below, sequenced in a study of blood T cells in healthy people across ages. A second PCR of roughly 7 to 11 cycles used a sample-barcoded 5' primer and a J-beta primer mix. TCRdb redid the calling of the 5' RACE reads with MiXCR, one entry per CDR3 protein. The sample gives about a million distinct CDR3 sequences, just over 50% of which show up once; around a fifth is in the top ten. The specimen sequenced was blood. The receptors were sampled from a woman aged 60 to 75 in good health.

V and J are TRBV20-1 and TRBJ2-3, with 7 bases aligning to TRBD2. This CDR3 region has 14 residues. V trimming: 6 bases; J trimming: 4 bases; junction bases outside the gene matches: 10. Germline CDR1 and CDR2: DFQATT and SNEGSKA (reference sequence). CDR3 DNA sequence: TGCAGTGCCGGGGGGAGGGATTGGGCAGATACGCAGTATTTT. Translation gives CSAGGRDWADTQYF.

The chain links TRBV2 to TRBJ2-7; no clear D. This CDR3 comprises 14 residues. V shed 4 bases and J shed 2 bases, with 12 bases lying between them. The germline V gene has CDR1 SNHLY and CDR2 FYNNEI. In DNA form, the CDR3 reads TGTGCCAGCAGTGTCAATGTGGGCCCCTACGAGCAGTACTTC. Translated: CASSVNVGPYEQYF.

The gene calls are TRBV5-1 and TRBJ1-1; D may be TRBD1 (6 bases). Trimming stripped 0 bases from V and 0 bases from J, with 12 bases between. The CDR3 is 16 amino acids. Germline V gene data show CDR1 as SGHRS and CDR2 as YFSETQ. CDR3 in amino acids: CASSLGQVIMNTEAFF. The CDR3 bases are TGCGCCAGCAGCTTGGGACAGGTAATCATGAACACTGAAGCTTTCTTT.

This clonotype occurred once. The gene calls are TRBV6-2 or TRBV6-3 and TRBJ2-7; a weak D match, TRBD1 (7 bases). This CDR3 has 14 amino acids. Germline V gives CDR1 MNHEY, CDR2 SVGEGT. The V and J ends lost 5 bases and 10 bases respectively, with 21 bases between them. For the CDR3, the DNA is TGTGCCAGCAGTCCGACAGGGACGGGGGAGAGCCAGTACTTC. Its translation is CASSPTGTGESQYF.

The chain combines TRBV7-6 with TRBJ2-5; the D gene is possibly TRBD2 (6 bases). Near its end, the DNA agrees better with TRBJ2-7, so the J call may be wrong. Germline V gene data show CDR1 as SGHVS and CDR2 as FNYEAQ. The CDR3 extends over 15 amino acids. This CDR3 is CASSPLGEGRYEQYF. DNA of the CDR3: TGTGCCAGCAGCCCGCTCGGTGAGGGGAGGTACGAGCAGTACTTC.

This chain connects TRBV20-1 to TRBJ2-3, with 8 positions matching TRBD2. The CDR3 has 16 residues. The junction had 9 bases not matched to a gene; V was cut back by 4 bases and J by 0 bases. Germline V CDR1 and CDR2: DFQATT, SNEGSKA (reference sequence). CDR3 in amino acids: CSAIRFVAGSTDTQYF. The CDR3 region has the DNA TGCAGTGCTATAAGATTCGTAGCGGGAAGCACAGATACGCAGTATTTT.

This clonotype showed up just a few times. This sequence joins TRBV10-3 and TRBJ2-7; D perhaps matches TRBD1 (6 bases). Trimming stripped 0 bases from V and 1 base from J, with 7 bases between. Germline loops: CDR1 ENHRY, CDR2 SYGVKD. The CDR3 is 14 residues long. The CDR3 reads CAISESQGSYEQYF. CDR3 DNA: TGTGCCATCAGTGAGTCACAGGGATCCTACGAGCAGTACTTC.

This clonotype was seen ten or more times. The chain has TRBV4-1 and TRBJ2-3; D not resolved. This CDR3 spans 15 amino acids. Trimming stripped 5 bases from V and 4 bases from J, with 16 bases between. The germline CDR1 and CDR2 sequences are MGHRA and YSYEKL. The CDR3 sequence is CASSTTHLQADTQYF. In DNA, the CDR3 is TGCGCCAGCAGCACTACTCACCTTCAGGCAGATACGCAGTATTTT.

On this clonotype: This could be a read error, since a much larger clone is one nucleotide away. This sequence joins TRBV29-1 and TRBJ2-5; no definite D call. With 1 base removed from V and 5 bases from J, the gap between germline ends came to 11 bases. Germline lookup yields CDR1 SQVTM and CDR2 ANQGSEA. This CDR3 has 13 amino acids. CDR3 in DNA: TGCAGCGTTGAAGGTCTGAACCGGGAGACCCAGTACTTC. Encoded protein: CSVEGLNRETQYF.

This clonotype was counted only a few times. The chain has TRBV4-3 and TRBJ2-1; 14 bases match TRBD2. Germline values: CDR1 LGHNA, CDR2 YSLEER. The CDR3 loop spans 15 amino acids. V lost 3 bases to trimming and J lost 9 bases; unmatched junction nucleotides: 4. DNA for the CDR3: TGCGCCAGCAGCCAGGGACTAGCGGGAGCGGGTGAGCAGTTCTTC. Its protein is CASSQGLAGAGEQFF.

This clonotype was seen a handful of times. The rearrangement uses TRBV5-1 and TRBJ2-5; TRBD1 aligns across 10 bases. Looked up from germline, CDR1 is SGHRS and CDR2 is YFSETQ. V shed 7 bases and J 2 bases; nucleotides not matched to a gene: 5. The length of the CDR3 is 14 residues. The CDR3 DNA sequence: TGCGCCAGCCGGACAGGGGGGGTTCAAGAGACCCAGTACTTC. This sequence encodes CASRTGGVQETQYF.

In this sample, this clonotype turned up once. The V and J genes are TRBV6-1 and TRBJ2-4, with 8 positions matching TRBD1. The assigned J gene may be wrong: the sequence end matches TRBJ2-7 better. Germline values: CDR1 MNHNS, CDR2 SASEGT. The CDR3 totals 16 residues. CDR3: CASSERLGQGRYEQYF. In nucleotides, the CDR3 is TGTGCCAGCAGTGAAAGGCTAGGACAGGGAAGATACGAGCAGTACTTC.

This sequence joins TRBV20-1 and TRBJ2-7, with 7 nucleotides matching TRBD1. The CDR3 covers 16 residues. Trimming cost V 6 bases and J 0 bases; bases outside gene matches: 14. CDR1 and CDR2 (germline): DFQATT, SNEGSKA (reference sequence). In DNA form, the CDR3 reads TGCAGTGCCCCACCTTCCTGGGGGACAGACTCCTACGAGCAGTACTTC. It translates to CSAPPSWGTDSYEQYF.

The table lists this clonotype with a few counts. The chain uses TRBV7-2 and TRBJ1-5; 7 bases agree with TRBD1. The germline CDR1 and CDR2 sequences are SGHTA and FQGNSA. The length of the CDR3 is 16 residues. The ends lost 8 bases at V and 1 base at J; junction bases unmatched: 11. The CDR3 nucleotides are TGTGCCAGCGGGGGGGGACAGTGGGGAAGCAATCAGCCCCAGCATTTT. This sequence encodes CASGGGQWGSNQPQHF.

The chain recombines TRBV3-1 with TRBJ2-2; a possible D gene is TRBD2 (6 bases). V lost 0 bases, J lost 7 bases, and 18 bases lay in between. The germline gives CDR1 LGHDT, CDR2 YNNKEL (reference sequence). The CDR3 has 17 residues. The CDR3 DNA sequence: TGTGCCAGCAGCCAAGATAAGCCTAGCGATGTAAGCGGGGAGCTGTTTTTT. Translating it yields CASSQDKPSDVSGELFF. Full variable domain (outside the CDR3, taken from reference TRBV3-1 and TRBJ2-2): DTAVSQTPKYLVTQMGNDKSIKCEQNLGHDTMYWYKQDSKKFLKIMFSYNNKELIINETVPNRFSPKSPDKAHLNLHINSLELGDSAVYFCASSQDKPSDVSGELFFGEGSRLTVL.

This chain links TRBV6-2 or TRBV6-3 with TRBJ2-7; unclear D gene. V was shortened by 4 bases and J by 4 bases, with 8 bases between the two germline ends. The length of the CDR3 is 12 residues. Germline V gene sequence: CDR1 MNHEY, CDR2 SVGEGT. CDR3 DNA sequence: TGTGCCAGCAGTTGGTTACGATACGAGCAGTACTTC. Its translation is CASSWLRYEQYF.

Regarding this clonotype: A read error may account for a junction end that differs from germline. The CDR3 DNA sequence: TGTGCCACCAGGGCGGGAGATTACTCCTACAATGAGCGGTTCTTC. Amino acid sequence: CATRAGDYSYNERFF. The chain is built from TRBV24-1 and TRBJ2-1; 7 bases align to TRBD2. CDR1 and CDR2 from the germline V gene are KGHDR and SFDVKD. This CDR3 comprises 15 residues.

This clonotype turned up a few times. This chain joins TRBV6-1 and TRBJ1-2, with unresolved D. The CDR3 covers 13 residues. V shed 6 bases and J shed 1 base, with 9 bases lying between them. The V gene's germline CDR1 is MNHNS and CDR2 SASEGT. As DNA, the CDR3 is TGTGCCAGCAGAACCAGTCTTAACTATGGCTACACCTTC. Translated: CASRTSLNYGYTF.

The V and J genes are TRBV20-1 and TRBJ1-2; 12 positions match TRBD1. Germline lookup yields CDR1 DFQATT and CDR2 SNEGSKA (reference sequence). V lost 2 bases, J lost 6 bases, and 4 bases stayed unmatched. This CDR3 is built from 14 residues. The CDR3 sequence: CSARRGTGGDGYTF. The CDR3 DNA sequence: TGCAGTGCTAGACGGGGGACAGGGGGCGATGGCTACACCTTC.

J is TRBJ2-7 and V is TRBV4-3; D is ambiguous. Germline V CDR1 and CDR2: LGHNA, YSLEER. This CDR3 comprises 15 residues. V lost 0 bases, J lost 5 bases, and 14 bases lay in between. The CDR3 loop reads CASSQDDTFSNEQYF. CDR3 DNA: TGCGCCAGCAGCCAAGATGACACCTTTTCCAACGAGCAGTACTTC.

The genes are TRBV20-1 and TRBJ2-5, with D unresolved. The DNA matches TRBJ2-7 better at its end, which makes the J call doubtful. Germline V CDR1 and CDR2: DFQATT, SNEGSKA (reference sequence). CDR3 length: 16 amino acids. Here the CDR3 reads CSARDPRRTAQDEQYF. The CDR3 DNA sequence: TGCAGTGCTAGAGATCCCCGGCGGACGGCACAAGACGAGCAGTACTTC.

The chain couples TRBV7-2 to TRBJ2-1, with 11 nucleotides matching TRBD2. The CDR3 extends over 15 amino acids. Losses at the gene ends were 6 bases for V and 7 bases for J; bases not matched to a gene: 8. Germline lookup yields CDR1 SGHTA and CDR2 FQGNSA. The CDR3 reads CASSFFLAGGNEQFF. The CDR3 DNA follows: TGTGCCAGCAGTTTCTTTCTAGCGGGAGGAAATGAGCAGTTCTTC.

Only one count was recorded for this clonotype. The V gene is TRBV29-1, the J gene TRBJ2-2; D gene unclear. V lost 4 bases and J lost 5, with 8 bases in between. The germline V gene has CDR1 SQVTM and CDR2 ANQGSEA. This CDR3 contains 12 residues. The CDR3 DNA is TGCAGCGTTGCAGCCGGGACCGGGGAGCTGTTTTTT. Encoded protein: CSVAAGTGELFF.

In regard to this clonotype: At one boundary the junction diverges from the germline segment, which might be a read error. The rearrangement joins TRBV29-1 to TRBJ2-1; TRBD2 is a possible D gene (5 bases). This CDR3 spans 13 amino acids. CDR1 and CDR2 from the germline V gene are SQVTM and ANQGSEA. The CDR3 loop is CSFERPSLSEQFF. The CDR3 coding sequence is TGCAGCTTTGAGCGGCCTAGCCTCAGTGAGCAGTTCTTC.

Only one count was recorded for this clonotype. J is TRBJ2-7 and V is TRBV6-5; 7 positions match TRBD2. The CDR3 is 15 residues long. Germline values: CDR1 MNHEY, CDR2 SVGAGI. V was clipped by 0 bases and J by 3 bases; unmatched bases: 5. The CDR3 here is CASSYSDSGRYEQYF. The CDR3, as DNA: TGTGCCAGCAGTTACTCTGATAGCGGGCGCTACGAGCAGTACTTC.

The chain is built from TRBV20-1 and TRBJ2-1; D might be TRBD2 (6 bases). The CDR3 sequence is 13 residues long. Germline CDR1 reads DFQATT; CDR2 reads SNEGSKA (reference sequence). The ends were cut back, 6 bases at V and 1 base at J, with 10 bases in the middle. The CDR3 bases are TGCAGTGCAAGCGGGTTTTCCTACAATGAGCAGTTCTTC. Translating gives CSASGFSYNEQFF.

The chain joins TRBV4-3 to TRBJ2-2; maybe TRBD1 (6 bases). Trimming cost V 2 bases and J 7 bases, with 8 bases left between them. The CDR3 runs to 13 residues. Germline V gives CDR1 LGHNA, CDR2 YSLEER. CDR3 in amino acids: CASSQQGIGELFF. The CDR3 bases are TGCGCCAGCAGCCAACAGGGGATCGGGGAGCTGTTTTTT.

This rearrangement joins TRBV4-2 to TRBJ2-7; 9 nucleotides align to TRBD2. The CDR3 covers 15 residues. V shed 4 bases and J 1 base; nucleotides not matched to a gene: 5. The V gene's germline CDR1 is LGHNA and CDR2 YNFKEQ. The CDR3 DNA follows: TGTGCCAGCAGCCGTCGGAGCGGGAGGTCCTACGAGCAGTACTTC. Translation gives CASSRRSGRSYEQYF.

This clonotype was counted a few times. The rearrangement joins TRBV5-1 to TRBJ2-1, with 9 bases that match TRBD2. Germline V gene sequence: CDR1 SGHRS, CDR2 YFSETQ. The V segment lost 2 bases and the J segment 6 bases; nucleotides outside the gene matches: 12. This CDR3 region has 17 residues. The CDR3: CASSLPPTSGVGNEQFF. The CDR3 region has the DNA TGCGCCAGCAGCTTACCACCGACTAGCGGAGTGGGCAATGAGCAGTTCTTC.

The chain links TRBV20-1 to TRBJ2-5; D may be TRBD2 (6 bases). This CDR3 has 13 residues. V shed 4 bases and J shed 11 bases, with 20 bases lying between them. In germline, CDR1 is DFQATT, CDR2 SNEGSKA (reference sequence). CDR3 residues: CSAMRGREWEQYF. The CDR3 nucleotides read TGCAGTGCTATGCGGGGCAGGGAGTGGGAGCAGTACTTC.